The 16 T cell receptor beta chains below all came from one sample that was sequenced in a study of T cell repertoires in cytomegalovirus infection. MiXCR was run by TCRdb on the reads, yielding one entry per CDR3 protein. The repertoire consists of fewer than 300,000 distinct CDR3 sequences, with about 23% occurring once and the leading ten covering 14%. The material sequenced was PBMCs. These receptors came from a human donor in good health (CMV status not recorded). Some clones in this sample may be carry-over from other donors' samples.

This chain joins TRBV3-1 and TRBJ2-1; D gene ambiguous. The CDR3 runs 14 residues. Germline CDR1 reads LGHDT; CDR2 reads YNNKEL (reference sequence). V was trimmed by 0 bases and J by 10 bases, leaving 13 bases between them. The CDR3 region has the DNA TGTGCCAGCAGCCAAGAAAGTTTTAGTGGAGAGCAGTTCTTC. As protein: CASSQESFSGEQFF.

This clonotype was seen many times. The rearrangement links TRBV12-3 or TRBV12-4 to TRBJ2-7; D possibly uses TRBD1 or TRBD2 (6 bases each). The CDR3 runs 13 residues. V dropped 5 bases and J dropped 6 bases, with 14 bases sitting between them. The CDR3 here is CASSPLGGTEQYV. CDR3 DNA: TGTGCCAGCAGTCCTTTGGGGGGCACCGAGCAGTACGTC.

This clonotype turned up a few times. V gene TRBV7-8 combines with J gene TRBJ1-2; D is unresolved. The CDR3 runs 14 residues. The V end lost 5 bases, the J end lost 0 bases, and 10 bases lay between the germline ends. CDR1 is SGHVS and CDR2 is FQNEAQ in the germline V gene. DNA of the CDR3: TGTGCCAGCAGCCCCGCGTCGACTAACTATGGCTACACCTTC. Translated, it gives CASSPASTNYGYTF. The full variable domain, its missing parts supplied by reference TRBV7-8 and TRBJ1-2, is GAGVSQSPRYKVAKRGQDVALRCDPISGHVSLFWYQQALGQGPEFLTYFQNEAQLDKSGLPSDRFFAERPEGSVSTLKIQRTQQEDSAVYLCASSPASTNYGYTFGSGTRLTVV.

The chain is built from TRBV12-3 or TRBV12-4 and TRBJ2-3; D is unresolved. V was cut by 1 base and J by 11 bases, with 13 bases left in between. This CDR3 contains 13 residues. The CDR3 sequence is CASSLGYLDEQYF. In DNA, the CDR3 is TGTGCCAGCAGTTTAGGCTACCTGGATGAGCAGTATTTT.

This clonotype has ten or more counts. This sequence joins TRBV15 and TRBJ1-6, with no clear D. Germline CDR1 is LNHNV and CDR2 is YYDKDF (reference sequence). The CDR3 has 12 amino acids. The germline V and J ends were trimmed by 2 bases and 13 bases, with 9 bases remaining between them. This CDR3 reads CATSRPPAPLHF. The CDR3 coding sequence is TGTGCCACCAGCAGACCCCCAGCCCCCCTCCACTTT.

The chain carries TRBV7-2 and TRBJ2-7, with TRBD1 matching over 9 bases. In germline, CDR1 is SGHTA, CDR2 FQGNSA. CDR3 size: 16 residues. The trim removed 5 bases at V and 4 bases at J, leaving 12 bases unmatched. The chain's CDR3 is CASSRKSGTGSYEQYF. The CDR3 coding sequence is TGTGCCAGCAGCCGGAAATCCGGGACAGGGTCTTACGAGCAGTACTTC.

The V call is TRBV12-3 or TRBV12-4, the J call TRBJ2-1; tentative D call: TRBD2 (5 bases). The CDR3 covers 17 residues. The V and J ends lost 1 base and 5 bases respectively, with 18 bases between them. DNA of the CDR3: TGTGCCAGCAGTTTAGGAGGTCGGGGTAGTTGGAACAATGAGCAGTTCTTC. It yields the protein CASSLGGRGSWNNEQFF.

J is TRBJ2-4 and V is TRBV30; D gene unclear. The germline V gene encodes CDR1 GTSNPN and CDR2 SVGIG (reference sequence). This CDR3 is built from 13 residues. The germline V and J ends were trimmed by 3 bases and 0 bases, with 6 bases remaining between them. Here the CDR3 DNA reads TGTGCCTGGAGCCGGTTAGCCAAAAACATTCAGTACTTC. The encoded protein is CAWSRLAKNIQYF.

The chain couples TRBV28 to TRBJ1-2; D possibly corresponds to TRBD1 (5 bases). Looked up from germline, CDR1 is MDHEN and CDR2 is SYDVKM. The CDR3 runs to 14 residues. Trimming shortened V by 6 bases and J by 4 bases, and 15 bases separated the two germline ends. The CDR3 reads CASRPTGTVYGYTF. The CDR3 nucleotides are TGTGCCAGCAGACCCACCGGGACGGTCTATGGCTACACCTTC.

V and J are TRBV20-1 and TRBJ2-7, with 9 bases identical to TRBD1. V lost 5 bases and J lost 3; bases outside the gene matches: 5. This CDR3 region has 13 residues. Germline assignment: CDR1 DFQATT and CDR2 SNEGSKA (reference sequence). The DNA for the CDR3 is TGCAGTGCTTTGGGACAGGGTGGCTACGAGCAGTACTTC. It translates to CSALGQGGYEQYF.

This clonotype was counted a few times. In DNA form, the CDR3 reads TGCAGCGTTGAGCATCCGGTGTTTCCTTATGGCTACACCTTC. This codes for CSVEHPVFPYGYTF. The chain combines TRBV29-1 with TRBJ1-2; D uncertain. Trimming removed 3 bases at V and 5 bases at J, with 16 bases between. The CDR3 contains 14 residues. Germline-derived CDR1 and CDR2 are SQVTM and ANQGSEA.

A remark on this clonotype: A much larger clone lies a single base off, so this may be a read error. The CDR3 carries no conserved terminal phenylalanine or tryptophan, so it likely arises from a read error. The chain links TRBV7-2 to TRBJ2-1, with 10 nucleotides matching TRBD2. V shed 10 bases and J 6 bases; nucleotides not matched to a gene: 6. Germline loops: CDR1 SGHTA, CDR2 FQGNSA. The CDR3 loop spans 13 amino acids. The CDR3 protein is CATSLAGVNEQFL. The CDR3 DNA is TGTGCCACCTCTCTAGCGGGAGTCAATGAGCAGTTCTTA.

This clonotype has at least ten counts. The chain uses TRBV7-2 and TRBJ1-2; D possibly corresponds to TRBD1 (5 bases). The CDR3 consists of 16 residues. CDR1 is SGHTA and CDR2 is FQGNSA in the germline V gene. Trimming removed 5 bases at V and 1 base at J, with 17 bases between. The CDR3 nucleotides read TGTGCCAGCAGCCGCCCGGGACTCCGAGATAACTATGGCTACACCTTC. It specifies CASSRPGLRDNYGYTF. The whole variable domain, filled in from reference TRBV7-2 and TRBJ1-2, reads GAGVSQSPSNKVTEKGKDVELRCDPISGHTALYWYRQSLGQGLEFLIYFQGNSAPDKSGLPSDRFSAERTGGSVSTLTIQRTQQEDSAVYLCASSRPGLRDNYGYTFGSGTRLTVV.

The genes are TRBV7-4 and TRBJ2-3; D is possibly TRBD2 (6 bases). Germline V lookup: CDR1 SGHVT, CDR2 SQSDAQ. V was trimmed by 5 bases and J by 0 bases, leaving 18 bases between them. The CDR3 consists of 17 residues. As DNA, the CDR3 is TGTGCCAGCAGCCCACCCCAGGTGAGCGGGAGCACAGATACGCAGTATTTT. It codes for CASSPPQVSGSTDTQYF.

This clonotype was seen many times. The chain recombines TRBV11-2 with TRBJ1-4, with D hard to call. CDR1 and CDR2 from the germline V gene are SGHAT and FQNNGV. The CDR3 is 15 amino acids. V lost 2 bases to trimming and J lost 8 bases, with 15 bases between them. The CDR3 bases are TGTGCCAGCAGCTTAAACTCGGCTCCTGGCGAAAAACTGTTTTTT. It codes for CASSLNSAPGEKLFF.

The chain recombines TRBV19 with TRBJ2-2; 8 bases align to TRBD1. Germline V gene data show CDR1 as LNHDA and CDR2 as SQIVND (reference sequence). This CDR3 comprises 13 residues. V dropped 6 bases and J dropped 6; count of bases not matched to a gene: 3. The CDR3 region has the DNA TGTGCCAGTAGGGACAGGGCATCCGGGGAGCTGTTTTTT. Protein sequence: CASRDRASGELFF.